This T cell receptor beta chain was identified in a study of beta chain features in type 1 diabetes. Study information: Age, gender and cell yields were similar between patients and healthy donors. Study observations and caveats: There was a possibility that cDNA sequencing over-represented cells with high TCR expression. Among patients with Type 1 diabetes, TCRB CDR3s were moderately but significantly shorter in every one of the four CD4+ subsets.

Every donor had blood drawn once into heparin, roughly 110 mL on average. Researchers reported sorting CD4+ naive, central memory, regulatory and stem cell-like memory cells via CD45RO/CCR7/CD25/CD127/CD95/CD27. Reverse transcribing all isolated RNA meant expressed TCRB transcripts were sequenced. Profiled with immunoSEQ multiplex PCR; TCRdb holds only in-frame clones, not every one. The table includes some 160,000 clones, roughly 9% detected once. With respect to this clone: Antigen unknown.

Trimming took 0 bases from V and 5 from J; bases not matched to a gene: 2. The CDR3 sequence is 14 residues long. Looked up from germline, CDR1 is SGHNT and CDR2 is YYREEE (reference sequence). The rearrangement links TRBV5-4 to TRBJ2-5; 9 nucleotides align to TRBD1. The clonotype originates from a woman between 25 and 40 years old with type 1 diabetes. The sequenced sample consisted of central memory CD4+ T cells from blood. The CDR3 loop is CASSLGGTGETQYF. The CDR3 DNA reads TGTGCCAGCAGCTTGGGAGGGACAGGGGAGACCCAGTACTTC.